This T cell receptor beta chain derives from a study of beta chain features in type 1 diabetes. At the level of the study: Over all samples combined, about 99,000,000 sorted cells were examined.

General study results and limits: Shorter templates may be favored by PCR, equally so in patients and controls. Shortening of TCRB CDR3s, moderate but significant, appeared in all four CD4+ subsets of Type 1 diabetes patients.

Germline assignment: CDR1 PRHDT and CDR2 FYEKMQ (reference sequence). The V end was cut by 2 bases, the J end by 3 bases, with 11 bases between. CDR3 length: 15 amino acids. Every isolated RNA sample was fully reverse transcribed, so sequencing captured expressed TCRB transcripts. Read counts averaged approximately 3.5 million for samples of naive, central memory and regulatory T cells. Here immunoSEQ multiplex PCR was the method, and the copy in TCRdb shows in-frame clones only, minus some. The sample yields tens of thousands of clones, about 66% seen once. CD45RO/CCR7/CD25/CD127/CD95/CD27 staining was used to isolate CD4+ naive, central memory, regulatory and stem cell-like memory cells by sorting. This clone was found once. The antigen remains undetermined.

Input material: Tregs from blood. The sequence was collected from a woman under 30 with type 1 diabetes. This chain uses TRBV13 with TRBJ2-4; D perhaps matches TRBD1 (5 bases). CDR3 in amino acids: CASSLRRVSKNIQYF. The CDR3 DNA follows: TGTGCCAGCAGCTTACGCAGGGTTAGCAAAAACATTCAGTACTTC.